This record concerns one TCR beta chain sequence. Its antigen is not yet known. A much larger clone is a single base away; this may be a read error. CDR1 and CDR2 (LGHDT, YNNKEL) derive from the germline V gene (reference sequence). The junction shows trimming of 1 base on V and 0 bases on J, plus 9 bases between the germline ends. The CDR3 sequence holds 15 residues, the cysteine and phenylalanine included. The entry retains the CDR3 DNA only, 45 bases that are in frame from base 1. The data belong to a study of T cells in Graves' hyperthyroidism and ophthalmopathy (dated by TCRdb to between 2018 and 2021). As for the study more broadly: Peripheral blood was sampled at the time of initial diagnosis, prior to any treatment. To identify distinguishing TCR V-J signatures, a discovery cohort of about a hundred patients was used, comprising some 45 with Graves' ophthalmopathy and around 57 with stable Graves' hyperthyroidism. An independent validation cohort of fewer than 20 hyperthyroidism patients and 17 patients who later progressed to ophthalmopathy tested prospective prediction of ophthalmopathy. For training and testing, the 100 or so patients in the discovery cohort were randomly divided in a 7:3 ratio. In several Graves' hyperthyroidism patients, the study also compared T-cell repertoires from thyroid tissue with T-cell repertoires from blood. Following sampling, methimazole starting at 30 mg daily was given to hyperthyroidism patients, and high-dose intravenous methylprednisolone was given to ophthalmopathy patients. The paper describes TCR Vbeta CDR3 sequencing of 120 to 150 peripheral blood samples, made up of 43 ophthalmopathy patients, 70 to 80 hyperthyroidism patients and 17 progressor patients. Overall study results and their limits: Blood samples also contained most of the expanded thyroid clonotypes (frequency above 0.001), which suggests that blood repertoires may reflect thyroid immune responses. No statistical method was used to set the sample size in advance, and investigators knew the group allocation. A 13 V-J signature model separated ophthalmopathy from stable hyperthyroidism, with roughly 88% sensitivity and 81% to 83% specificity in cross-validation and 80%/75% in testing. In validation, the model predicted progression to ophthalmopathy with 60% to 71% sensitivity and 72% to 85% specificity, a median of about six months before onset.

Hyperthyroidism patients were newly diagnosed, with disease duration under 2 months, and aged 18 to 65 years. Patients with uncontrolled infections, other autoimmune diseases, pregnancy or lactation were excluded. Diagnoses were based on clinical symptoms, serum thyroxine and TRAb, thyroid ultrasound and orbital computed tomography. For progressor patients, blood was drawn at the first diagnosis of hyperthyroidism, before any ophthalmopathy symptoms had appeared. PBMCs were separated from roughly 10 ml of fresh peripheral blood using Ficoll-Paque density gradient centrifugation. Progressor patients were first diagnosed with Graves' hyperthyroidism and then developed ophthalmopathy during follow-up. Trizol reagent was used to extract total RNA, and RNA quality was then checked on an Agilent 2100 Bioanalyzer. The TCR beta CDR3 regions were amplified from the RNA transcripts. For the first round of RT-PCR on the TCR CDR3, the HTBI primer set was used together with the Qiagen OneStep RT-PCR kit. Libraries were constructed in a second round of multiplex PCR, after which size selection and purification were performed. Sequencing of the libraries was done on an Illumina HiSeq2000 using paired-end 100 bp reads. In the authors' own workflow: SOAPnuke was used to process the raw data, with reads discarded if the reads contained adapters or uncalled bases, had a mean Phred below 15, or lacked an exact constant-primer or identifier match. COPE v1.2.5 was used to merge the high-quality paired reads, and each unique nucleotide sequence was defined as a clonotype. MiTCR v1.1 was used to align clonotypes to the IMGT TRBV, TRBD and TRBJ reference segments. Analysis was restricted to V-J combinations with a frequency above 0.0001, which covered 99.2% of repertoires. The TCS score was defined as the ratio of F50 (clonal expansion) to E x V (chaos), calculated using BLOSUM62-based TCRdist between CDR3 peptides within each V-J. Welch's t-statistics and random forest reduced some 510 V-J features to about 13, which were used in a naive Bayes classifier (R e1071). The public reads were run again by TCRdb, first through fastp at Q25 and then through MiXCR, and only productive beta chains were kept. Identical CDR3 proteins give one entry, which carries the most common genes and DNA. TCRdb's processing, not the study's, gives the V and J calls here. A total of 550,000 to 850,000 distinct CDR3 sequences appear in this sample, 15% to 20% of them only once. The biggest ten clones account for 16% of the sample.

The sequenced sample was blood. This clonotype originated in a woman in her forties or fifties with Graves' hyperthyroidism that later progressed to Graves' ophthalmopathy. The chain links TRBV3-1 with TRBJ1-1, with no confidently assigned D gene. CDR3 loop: CASSQGVRMNTEAFF. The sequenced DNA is TGTGCCAGCAGCCAAGGGGTCAGAATGAACACTGAAGCTTTCTTT.